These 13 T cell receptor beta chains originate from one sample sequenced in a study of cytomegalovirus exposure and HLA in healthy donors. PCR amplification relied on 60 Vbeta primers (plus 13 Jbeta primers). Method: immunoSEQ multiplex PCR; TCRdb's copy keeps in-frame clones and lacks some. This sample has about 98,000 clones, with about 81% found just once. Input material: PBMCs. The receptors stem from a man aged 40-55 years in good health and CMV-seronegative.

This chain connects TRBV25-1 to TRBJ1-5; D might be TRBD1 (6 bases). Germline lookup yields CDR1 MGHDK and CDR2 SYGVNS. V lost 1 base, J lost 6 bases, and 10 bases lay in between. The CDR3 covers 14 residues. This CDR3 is CASSELGASQPQHF. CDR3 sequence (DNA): TGTGCCAGCAGTGAATTGGGGGCGTCTCAGCCCCAGCATTTT.

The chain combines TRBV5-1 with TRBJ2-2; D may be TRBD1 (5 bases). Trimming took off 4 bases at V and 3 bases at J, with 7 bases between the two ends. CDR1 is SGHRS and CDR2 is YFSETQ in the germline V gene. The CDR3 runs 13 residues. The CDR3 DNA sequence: TGCGCCAGCAGCAGGGGCGACACCGGGGAGCTGTTTTTT. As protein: CASSRGDTGELFF. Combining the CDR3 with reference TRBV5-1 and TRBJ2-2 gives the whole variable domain KAGVTQTPRYLIKTRGQQVTLSCSPISGHRSVSWYQQTPGQGLQFLFEYFSETQRNKGNFPGRFSGRQFSNSRSEMNVSTLELGDSALYLCASSRGDTGELFFGEGSRLTVL.

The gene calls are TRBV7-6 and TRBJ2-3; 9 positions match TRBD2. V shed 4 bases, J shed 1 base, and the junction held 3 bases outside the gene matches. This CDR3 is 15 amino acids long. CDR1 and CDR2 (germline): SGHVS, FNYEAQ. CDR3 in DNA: TGTGCCAGCAGCTCGGCGGGGGGGGGCACAGATACGCAGTATTTT. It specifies CASSSAGGGTDTQYF.

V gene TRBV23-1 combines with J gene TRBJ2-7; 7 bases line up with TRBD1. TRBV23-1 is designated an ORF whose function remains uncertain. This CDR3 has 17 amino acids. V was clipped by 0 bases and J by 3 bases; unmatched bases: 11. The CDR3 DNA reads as TGCGCCAGCAGTCAATCGGCCCGGACAGGCGCCAACTACGAGCAGTACTTC. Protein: CASSQSARTGANYEQYF.

CDR3 coding DNA: TGTGCCAGCAGTGCAGACAGATTGGGCGGGGAGCTGTTTTTT. This gives the protein CASSADRLGGELFF. This chain uses TRBV2 with TRBJ2-2; a possible D gene is TRBD1 (5 bases). CDR3 length equals 14 residues. Germline CDR1 and CDR2: SNHLY and FYNNEI. Trimming left V 4 bases short and J 7 bases short, with 13 bases between. The variable domain in full, completed from reference TRBV2 and TRBJ2-2, reads EPEVTQTPSHQVTQMGQEVILRCVPISNHLYFYWYRQILGQKVEFLVSFYNNEISEKSEIFDDQFSVERPDGSNFTLKIRSTKLEDSAMYFCASSADRLGGELFFGEGSRLTVL.

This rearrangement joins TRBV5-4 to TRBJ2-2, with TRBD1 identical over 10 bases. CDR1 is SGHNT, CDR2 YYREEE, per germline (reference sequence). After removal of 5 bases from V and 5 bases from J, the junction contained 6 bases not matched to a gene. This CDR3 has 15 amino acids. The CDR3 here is CASRPGQGYTGELFF. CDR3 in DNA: TGTGCCAGCAGACCGGGACAGGGGTATACCGGGGAGCTGTTTTTT.

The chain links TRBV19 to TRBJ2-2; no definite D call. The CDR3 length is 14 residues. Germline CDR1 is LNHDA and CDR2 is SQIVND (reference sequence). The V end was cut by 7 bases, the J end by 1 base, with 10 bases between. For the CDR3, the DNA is TGTGCCAGTAAACCGTCGGGGAACACCGGGGAGCTGTTTTTT. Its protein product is CASKPSGNTGELFF.

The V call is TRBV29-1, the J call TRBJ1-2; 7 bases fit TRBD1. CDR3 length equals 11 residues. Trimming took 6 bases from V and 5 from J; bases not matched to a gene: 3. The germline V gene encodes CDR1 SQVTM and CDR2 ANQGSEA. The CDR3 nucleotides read TGCAGCGTCCGGACAGGTTATGGCTACACCTTC. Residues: CSVRTGYGYTF.

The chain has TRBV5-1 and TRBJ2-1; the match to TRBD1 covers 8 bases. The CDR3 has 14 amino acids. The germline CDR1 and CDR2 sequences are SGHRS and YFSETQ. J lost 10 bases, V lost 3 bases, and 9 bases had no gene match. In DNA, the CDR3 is TGCGCCAGCAGCTGGTACAGGGGGTCGGAGGAGCAGTTCTTC. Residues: CASSWYRGSEEQFF.

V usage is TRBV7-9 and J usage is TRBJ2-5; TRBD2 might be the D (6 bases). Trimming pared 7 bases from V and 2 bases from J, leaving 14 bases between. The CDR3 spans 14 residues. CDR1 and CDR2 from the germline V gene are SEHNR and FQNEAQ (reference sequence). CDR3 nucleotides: TGTGCCAGCACCACGAGCGGGCTACAAGAGACCCAGTACTTC. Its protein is CASTTSGLQETQYF.

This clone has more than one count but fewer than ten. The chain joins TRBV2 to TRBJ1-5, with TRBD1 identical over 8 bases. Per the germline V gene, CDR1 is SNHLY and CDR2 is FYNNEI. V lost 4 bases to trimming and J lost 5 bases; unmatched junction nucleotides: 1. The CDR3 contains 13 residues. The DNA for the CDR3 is TGTGCCAGCAGTGGACAGGGGTATCAGCCCCAGCATTTT. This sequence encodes CASSGQGYQPQHF. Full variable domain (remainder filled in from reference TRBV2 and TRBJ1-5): EPEVTQTPSHQVTQMGQEVILRCVPISNHLYFYWYRQILGQKVEFLVSFYNNEISEKSEIFDDQFSVERPDGSNFTLKIRSTKLEDSAMYFCASSGQGYQPQHFGDGTRLSIL.

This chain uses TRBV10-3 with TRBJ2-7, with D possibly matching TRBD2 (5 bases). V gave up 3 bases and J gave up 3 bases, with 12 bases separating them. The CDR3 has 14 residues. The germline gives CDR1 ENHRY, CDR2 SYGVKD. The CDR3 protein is CAISEPTRGYEQYF. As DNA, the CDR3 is TGTGCCATCAGTGAACCGACCCGGGGCTACGAGCAGTACTTC.

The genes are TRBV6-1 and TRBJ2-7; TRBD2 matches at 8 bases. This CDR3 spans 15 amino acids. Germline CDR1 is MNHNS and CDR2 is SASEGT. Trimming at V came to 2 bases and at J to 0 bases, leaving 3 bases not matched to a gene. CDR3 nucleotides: TGTGCCAGCAGTGAAATAGCGGGGAGCTCCTACGAGCAGTACTTC. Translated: CASSEIAGSSYEQYF.